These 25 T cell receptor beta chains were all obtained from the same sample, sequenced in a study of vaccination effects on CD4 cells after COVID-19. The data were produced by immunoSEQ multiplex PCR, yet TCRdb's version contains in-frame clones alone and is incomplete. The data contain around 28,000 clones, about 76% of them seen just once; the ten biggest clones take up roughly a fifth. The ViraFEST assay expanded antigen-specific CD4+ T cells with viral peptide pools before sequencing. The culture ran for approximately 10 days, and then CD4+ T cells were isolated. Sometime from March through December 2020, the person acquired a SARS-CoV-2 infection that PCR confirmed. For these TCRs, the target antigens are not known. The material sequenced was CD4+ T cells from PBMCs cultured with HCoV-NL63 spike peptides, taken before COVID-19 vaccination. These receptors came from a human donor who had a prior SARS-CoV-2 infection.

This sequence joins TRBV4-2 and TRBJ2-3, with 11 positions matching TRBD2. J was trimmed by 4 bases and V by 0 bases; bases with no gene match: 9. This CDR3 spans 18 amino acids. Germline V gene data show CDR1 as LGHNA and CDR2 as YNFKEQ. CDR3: CASSQDLASGRRADTQYF. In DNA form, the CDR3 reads TGTGCCAGCAGCCAAGATCTGGCTAGCGGGAGGAGGGCAGATACGCAGTATTTT.

CDR3 residues: CASGRGGADNSPLHF. CDR3 DNA: TGTGCCAGTGGGAGAGGGGGCGCAGATAATTCACCCCTCCACTTT. This chain links TRBV19 with TRBJ1-6; 7 bases are a match to TRBD1. Per the germline V gene, CDR1 is LNHDA and CDR2 is SQIVND (reference sequence). The V and J ends lost 8 bases and 5 bases, in that order; junction bases with no gene match: 9. This CDR3 comprises 15 residues.

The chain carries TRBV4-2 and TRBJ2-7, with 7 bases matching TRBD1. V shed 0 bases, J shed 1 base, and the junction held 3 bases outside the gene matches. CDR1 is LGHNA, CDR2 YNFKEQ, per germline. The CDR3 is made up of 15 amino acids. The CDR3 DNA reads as TGTGCCAGCAGCCAAGACGGGACAGCGTCCTACGAGCAGTACTTC. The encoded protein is CASSQDGTASYEQYF.

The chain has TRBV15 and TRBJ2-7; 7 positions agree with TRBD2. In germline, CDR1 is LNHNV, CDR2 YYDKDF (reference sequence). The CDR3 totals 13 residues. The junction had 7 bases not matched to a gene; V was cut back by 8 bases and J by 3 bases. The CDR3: CATQLARGYEQYF. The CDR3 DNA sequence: TGTGCCACCCAACTAGCGAGAGGCTACGAGCAGTACTTC.

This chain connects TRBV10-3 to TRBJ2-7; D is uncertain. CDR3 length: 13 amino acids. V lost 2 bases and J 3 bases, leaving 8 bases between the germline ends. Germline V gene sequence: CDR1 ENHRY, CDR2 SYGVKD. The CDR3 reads CAISERQDYEQYF. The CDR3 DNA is TGTGCCATCAGTGAGAGACAAGACTACGAGCAGTACTTC.

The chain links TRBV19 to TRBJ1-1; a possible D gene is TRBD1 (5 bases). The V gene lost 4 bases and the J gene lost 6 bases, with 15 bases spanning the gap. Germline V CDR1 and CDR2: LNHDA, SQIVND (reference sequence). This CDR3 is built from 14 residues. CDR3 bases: TGTGCCAGTAGTACCCCCTCCCTGGGGGCTGAAGCTTTCTTT. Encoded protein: CASSTPSLGAEAFF.

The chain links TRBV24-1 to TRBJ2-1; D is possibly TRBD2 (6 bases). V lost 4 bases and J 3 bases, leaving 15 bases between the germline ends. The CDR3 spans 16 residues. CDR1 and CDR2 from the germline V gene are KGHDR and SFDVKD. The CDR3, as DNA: TGTGCCACCAGTGACAGACGGGGGTTGAGCTACAATGAGCAGTTCTTC. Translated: CATSDRRGLSYNEQFF.

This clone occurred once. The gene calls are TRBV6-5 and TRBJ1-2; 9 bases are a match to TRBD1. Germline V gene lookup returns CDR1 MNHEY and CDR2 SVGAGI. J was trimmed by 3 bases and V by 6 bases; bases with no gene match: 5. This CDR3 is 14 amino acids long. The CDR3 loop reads CASSHGQGYYGYTF. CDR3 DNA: TGTGCCAGCAGCCATGGACAGGGGTACTATGGCTACACCTTC.

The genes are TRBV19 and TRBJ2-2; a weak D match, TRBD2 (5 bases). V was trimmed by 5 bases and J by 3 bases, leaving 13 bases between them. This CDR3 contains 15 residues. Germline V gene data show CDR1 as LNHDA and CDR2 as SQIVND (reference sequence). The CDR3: CASSQDYQDTGELFF. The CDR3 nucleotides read TGTGCCAGTAGTCAAGACTATCAGGACACCGGGGAGCTGTTTTTT.

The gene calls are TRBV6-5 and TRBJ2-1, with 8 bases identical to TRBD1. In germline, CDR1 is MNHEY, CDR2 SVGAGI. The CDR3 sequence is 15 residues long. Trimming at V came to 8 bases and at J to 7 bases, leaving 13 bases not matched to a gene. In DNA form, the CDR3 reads TGTGCCAGCCAAAAACTAGGACAGGGTGTGAATGAGCAGTTCTTC. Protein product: CASQKLGQGVNEQFF.

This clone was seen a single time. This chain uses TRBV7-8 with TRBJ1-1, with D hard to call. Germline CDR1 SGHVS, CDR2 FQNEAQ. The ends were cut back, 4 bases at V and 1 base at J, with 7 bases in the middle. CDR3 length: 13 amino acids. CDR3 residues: CASSSAENTEAFF. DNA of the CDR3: TGTGCCAGCAGCTCCGCAGAGAACACTGAAGCTTTCTTT.

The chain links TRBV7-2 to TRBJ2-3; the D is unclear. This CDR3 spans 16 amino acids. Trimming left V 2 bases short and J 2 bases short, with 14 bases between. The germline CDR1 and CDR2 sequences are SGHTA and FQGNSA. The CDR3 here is CASSLSYGSNTDTQYF. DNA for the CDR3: TGTGCCAGCAGCTTATCCTATGGGTCTAACACAGATACGCAGTATTTT.

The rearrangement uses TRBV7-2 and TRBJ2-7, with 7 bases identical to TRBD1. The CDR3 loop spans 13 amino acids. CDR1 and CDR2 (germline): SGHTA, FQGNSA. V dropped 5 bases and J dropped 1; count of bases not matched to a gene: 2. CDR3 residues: CASSPGQSYEQYF. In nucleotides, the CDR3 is TGTGCCAGCAGCCCGGGACAGTCCTACGAGCAGTACTTC.

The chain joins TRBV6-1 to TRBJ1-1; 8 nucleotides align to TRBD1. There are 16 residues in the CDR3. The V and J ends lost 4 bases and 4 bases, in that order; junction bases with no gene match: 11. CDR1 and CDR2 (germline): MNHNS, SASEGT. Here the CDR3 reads CASSGLYRGEGTEAFF. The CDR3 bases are TGTGCCAGCAGTGGACTCTACAGGGGGGAGGGCACTGAAGCTTTCTTT.

This CDR3 is CATNRGRGEETQYF. CDR3 DNA: TGTGCCACCAACCGAGGGAGGGGGGAAGAGACCCAGTACTTC. The genes are TRBV15 and TRBJ2-5, with a tentative D call TRBD2 (7 bases). V gave up 7 bases and J gave up 3 bases, with 15 bases separating them. This CDR3 comprises 14 residues. The germline V gene has CDR1 LNHNV and CDR2 YYDKDF (reference sequence). The variable domain in full, with the rest retrieved from reference TRBV15 and TRBJ2-5, is DAMVIQNPRYQVTQFGKPVTLSCSQTLNHNVMYWYQQKSSQAPKLLFHYYDKDFNNEADTPDNFQSRRPNTSFCFLDIRSPGLGDTAMYLCATNRGRGEETQYFGPGTRLLVL.

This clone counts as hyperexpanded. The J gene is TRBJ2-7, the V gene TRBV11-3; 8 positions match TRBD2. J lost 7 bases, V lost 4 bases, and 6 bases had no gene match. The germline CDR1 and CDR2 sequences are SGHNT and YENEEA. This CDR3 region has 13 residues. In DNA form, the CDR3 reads TGTGCCAGCAGCTCCGGACTAGCTCGTGAGCAGTACTTC. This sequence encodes CASSSGLAREQYF.

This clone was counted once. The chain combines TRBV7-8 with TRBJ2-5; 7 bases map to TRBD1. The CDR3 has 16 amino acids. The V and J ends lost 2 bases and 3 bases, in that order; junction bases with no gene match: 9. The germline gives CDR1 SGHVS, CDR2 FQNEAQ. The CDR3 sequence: CASSLFNRGRKETQYF. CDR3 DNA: TGTGCCAGCAGCTTATTCAACAGGGGCCGAAAAGAGACCCAGTACTTC.

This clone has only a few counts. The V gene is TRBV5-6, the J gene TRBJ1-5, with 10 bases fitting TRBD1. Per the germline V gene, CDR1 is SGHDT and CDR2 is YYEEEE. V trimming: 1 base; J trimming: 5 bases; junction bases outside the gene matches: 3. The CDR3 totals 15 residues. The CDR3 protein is CASSLWGQGHQPQHF. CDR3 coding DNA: TGTGCCAGCAGCTTGTGGGGACAGGGGCATCAGCCCCAGCATTTT.

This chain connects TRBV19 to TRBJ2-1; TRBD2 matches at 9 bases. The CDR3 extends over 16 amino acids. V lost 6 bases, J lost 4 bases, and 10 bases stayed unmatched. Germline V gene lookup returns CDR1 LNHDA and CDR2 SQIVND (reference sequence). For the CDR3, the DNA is TGTGCCAGTAGGGCGCGTGGGGCGGGGGGGTACAATGAGCAGTTCTTC. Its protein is CASRARGAGGYNEQFF.

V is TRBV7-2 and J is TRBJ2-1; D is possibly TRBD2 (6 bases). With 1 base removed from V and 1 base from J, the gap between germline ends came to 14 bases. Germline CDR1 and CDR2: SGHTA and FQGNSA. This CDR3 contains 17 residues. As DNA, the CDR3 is TGTGCCAGCAGCTTAGTTCCGGGAGCCGCGTCCTACAATGAGCAGTTCTTC. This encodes CASSLVPGAASYNEQFF.

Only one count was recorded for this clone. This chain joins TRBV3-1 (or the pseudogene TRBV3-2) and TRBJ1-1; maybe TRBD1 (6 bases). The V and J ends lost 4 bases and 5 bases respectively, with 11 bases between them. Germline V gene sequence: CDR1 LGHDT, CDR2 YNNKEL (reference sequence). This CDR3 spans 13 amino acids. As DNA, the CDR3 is TGTGCCAGCAGCCTGAGCAGGGGTACTGAAGCTTTCTTT. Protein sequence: CASSLSRGTEAFF.

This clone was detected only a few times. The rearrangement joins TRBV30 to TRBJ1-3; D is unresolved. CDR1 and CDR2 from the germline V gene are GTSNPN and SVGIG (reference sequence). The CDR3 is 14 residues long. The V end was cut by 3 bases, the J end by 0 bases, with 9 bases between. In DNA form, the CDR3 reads TGTGCCTGGAGAGAAAATTACTCTGGAAACACCATATATTTT. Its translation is CAWRENYSGNTIYF.

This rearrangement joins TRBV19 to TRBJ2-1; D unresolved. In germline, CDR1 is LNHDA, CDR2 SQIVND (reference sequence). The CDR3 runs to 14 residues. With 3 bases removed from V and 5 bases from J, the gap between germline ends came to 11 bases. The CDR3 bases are TGTGCCAGTAGTATTAAGGGCGGCGACAATGAGCAGTTCTTC. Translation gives CASSIKGGDNEQFF.

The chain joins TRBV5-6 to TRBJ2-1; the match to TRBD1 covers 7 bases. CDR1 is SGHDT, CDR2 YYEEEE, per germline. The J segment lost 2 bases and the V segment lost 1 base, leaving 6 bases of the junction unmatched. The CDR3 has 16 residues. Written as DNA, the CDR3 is TGTGCCAGCAGCTTGCCGACAGGGCGGCCCTACAATGAGCAGTTCTTC. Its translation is CASSLPTGRPYNEQFF.

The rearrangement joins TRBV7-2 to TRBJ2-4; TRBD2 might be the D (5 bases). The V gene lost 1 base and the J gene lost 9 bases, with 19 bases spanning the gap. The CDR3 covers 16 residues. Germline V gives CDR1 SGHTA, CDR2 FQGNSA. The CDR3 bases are TGTGCCAGCAGCTTAGTTGCTAGCTCGATCGTCAGCATTCAGTACTTC. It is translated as CASSLVASSIVSIQYF.